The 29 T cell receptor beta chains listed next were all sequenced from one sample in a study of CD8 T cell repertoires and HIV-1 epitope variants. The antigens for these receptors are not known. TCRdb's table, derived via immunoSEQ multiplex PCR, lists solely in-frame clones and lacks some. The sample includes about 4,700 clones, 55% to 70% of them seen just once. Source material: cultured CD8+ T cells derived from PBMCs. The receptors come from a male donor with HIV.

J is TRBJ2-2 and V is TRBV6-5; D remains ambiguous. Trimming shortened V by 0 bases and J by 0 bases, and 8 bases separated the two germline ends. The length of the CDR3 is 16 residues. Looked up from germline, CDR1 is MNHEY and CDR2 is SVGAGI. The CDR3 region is CASSYSMGSNTGELFF. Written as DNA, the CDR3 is TGTGCCAGCAGTTACTCGATGGGGTCGAACACCGGGGAGCTGTTTTTT.

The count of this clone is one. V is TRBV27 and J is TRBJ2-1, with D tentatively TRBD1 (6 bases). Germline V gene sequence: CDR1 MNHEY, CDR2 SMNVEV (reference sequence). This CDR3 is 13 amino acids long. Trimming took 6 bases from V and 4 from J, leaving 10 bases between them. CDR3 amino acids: CASSGTIYNEQFF. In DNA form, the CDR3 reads TGTGCCAGCAGCGGGACAATTTACAATGAGCAGTTCTTC.

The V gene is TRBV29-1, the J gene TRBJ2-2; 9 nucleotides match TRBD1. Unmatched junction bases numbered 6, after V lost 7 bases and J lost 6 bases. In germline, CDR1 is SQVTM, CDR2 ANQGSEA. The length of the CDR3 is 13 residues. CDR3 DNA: TGCAGCGCACAGGGGGCGGTGGCCGGGGAGCTGTTTTTT. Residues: CSAQGAVAGELFF.

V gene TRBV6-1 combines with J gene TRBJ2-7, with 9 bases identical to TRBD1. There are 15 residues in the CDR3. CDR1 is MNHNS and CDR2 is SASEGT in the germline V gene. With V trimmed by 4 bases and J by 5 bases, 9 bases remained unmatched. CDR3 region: CASSARDRVNHEQYF. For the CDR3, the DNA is TGTGCCAGCAGTGCCCGGGACAGGGTTAACCACGAGCAGTACTTC.

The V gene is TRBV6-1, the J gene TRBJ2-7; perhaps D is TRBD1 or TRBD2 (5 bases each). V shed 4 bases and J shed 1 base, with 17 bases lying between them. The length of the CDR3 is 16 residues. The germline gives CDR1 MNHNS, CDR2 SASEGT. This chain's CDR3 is CASSVSSGTVSYEQYF. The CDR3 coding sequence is TGTGCCAGCAGTGTATCCTCCGGGACGGTGTCCTACGAGCAGTACTTC.

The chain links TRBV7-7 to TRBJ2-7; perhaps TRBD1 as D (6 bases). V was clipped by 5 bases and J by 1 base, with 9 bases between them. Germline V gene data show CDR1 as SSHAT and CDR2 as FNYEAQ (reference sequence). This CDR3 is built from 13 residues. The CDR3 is CASSPDSSYEQYF. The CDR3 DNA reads TGTGCCAGCAGCCCGGACAGTTCCTACGAGCAGTACTTC.

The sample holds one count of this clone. The CDR3: CASTELTGTHYGYTF. The CDR3 bases are TGTGCCAGCACCGAATTGACAGGGACACACTATGGCTACACCTTC. V usage is TRBV5-6 and J usage is TRBJ1-2, with TRBD1 matching 7 bases. J gave up 3 bases and V 6 bases, and 11 bases lay outside the gene matches. The CDR3 loop spans 15 amino acids. Germline V gives CDR1 SGHDT, CDR2 YYEEEE.

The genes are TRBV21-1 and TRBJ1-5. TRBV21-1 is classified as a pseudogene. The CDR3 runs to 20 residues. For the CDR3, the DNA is TGTGCCAGCAGCAAAGGTTGGATGCTCAACTCTAACGTGAGCAATCAGCCCCAGCATTTT. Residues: CASSKGWMLNSNVSNQPQHF.

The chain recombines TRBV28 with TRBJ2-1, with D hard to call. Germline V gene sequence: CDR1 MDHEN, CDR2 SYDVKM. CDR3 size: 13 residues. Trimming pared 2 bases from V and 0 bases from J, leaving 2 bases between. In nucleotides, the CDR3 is TGTGCCAGCAGTTTAGGCTCCTACAATGAGCAGTTCTTC. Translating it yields CASSLGSYNEQFF.

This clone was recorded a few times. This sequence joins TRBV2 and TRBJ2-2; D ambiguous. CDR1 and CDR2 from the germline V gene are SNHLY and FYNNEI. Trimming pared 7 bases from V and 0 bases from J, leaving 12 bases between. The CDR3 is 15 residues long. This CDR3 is CASKSTYANTGELFF. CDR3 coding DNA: TGTGCCAGCAAGTCAACATACGCGAACACCGGGGAGCTGTTTTTT. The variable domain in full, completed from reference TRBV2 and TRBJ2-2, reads EPEVTQTPSHQVTQMGQEVILRCVPISNHLYFYWYRQILGQKVEFLVSFYNNEISEKSEIFDDQFSVERPDGSNFTLKIRSTKLEDSAMYFCASKSTYANTGELFFGEGSRLTVL.

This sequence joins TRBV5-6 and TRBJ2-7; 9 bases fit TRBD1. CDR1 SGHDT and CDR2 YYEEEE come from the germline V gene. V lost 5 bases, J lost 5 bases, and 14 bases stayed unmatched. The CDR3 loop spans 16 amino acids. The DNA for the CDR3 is TGTGCCAGCAGTCGAAAGGCCGGGACAGGGAAGGACGAGCAGTACTTC. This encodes CASSRKAGTGKDEQYF. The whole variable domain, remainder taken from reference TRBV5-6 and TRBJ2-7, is DAGVTQSPTHLIKTRGQQVTLRCSPKSGHDTVSWYQQALGQGPQFIFQYYEEEERQRGNFPDRFSGHQFPNYSSELNVNALLLGDSALYLCASSRKAGTGKDEQYFGPGTRLTVT.

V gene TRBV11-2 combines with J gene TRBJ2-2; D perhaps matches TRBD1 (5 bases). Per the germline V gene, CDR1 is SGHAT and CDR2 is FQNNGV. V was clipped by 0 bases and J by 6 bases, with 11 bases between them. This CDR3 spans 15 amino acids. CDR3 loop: CASSLERGIPGELFF. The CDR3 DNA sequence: TGTGCCAGCAGCTTAGAAAGGGGAATCCCCGGGGAGCTGTTTTTT.

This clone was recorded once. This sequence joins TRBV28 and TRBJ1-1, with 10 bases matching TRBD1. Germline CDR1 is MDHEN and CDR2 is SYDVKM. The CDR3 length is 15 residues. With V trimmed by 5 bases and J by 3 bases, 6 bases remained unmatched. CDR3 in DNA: TGTGCCAGCAGTCCGGGACAGGGGTGGGACACTGAAGCTTTCTTT. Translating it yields CASSPGQGWDTEAFF.

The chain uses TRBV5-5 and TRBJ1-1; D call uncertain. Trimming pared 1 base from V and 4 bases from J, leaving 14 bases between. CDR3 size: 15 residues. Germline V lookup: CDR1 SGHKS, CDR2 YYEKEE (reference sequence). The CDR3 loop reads CASSLQVRASTEAFF. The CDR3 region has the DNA TGTGCCAGCAGCTTGCAAGTTCGGGCTTCCACTGAAGCTTTCTTT. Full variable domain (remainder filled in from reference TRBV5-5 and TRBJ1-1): DAGVTQSPTHLIKTRGQQVTLRCSPISGHKSVSWYQQVLGQGPQFIFQYYEKEERGRGNFPDRFSARQFPNYSSELNVNALLLGDSALYLCASSLQVRASTEAFFGQGTRLTVV.

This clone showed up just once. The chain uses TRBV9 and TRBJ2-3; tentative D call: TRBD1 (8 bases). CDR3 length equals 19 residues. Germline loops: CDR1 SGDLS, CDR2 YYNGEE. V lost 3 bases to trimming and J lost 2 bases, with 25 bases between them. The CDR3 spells CASSEEGGWTGSVTDTQYF. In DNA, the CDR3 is TGTGCCAGCAGCGAGGAGGGGGGGTGGACAGGGTCGGTCACAGATACGCAGTATTTT.

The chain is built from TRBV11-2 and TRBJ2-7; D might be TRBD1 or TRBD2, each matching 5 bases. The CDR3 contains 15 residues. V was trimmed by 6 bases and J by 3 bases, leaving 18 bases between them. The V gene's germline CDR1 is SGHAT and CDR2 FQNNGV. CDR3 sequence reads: CASSFTPGPLYEQYF. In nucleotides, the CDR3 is TGTGCCAGCAGTTTCACGCCGGGACCCCTCTACGAGCAGTACTTC.

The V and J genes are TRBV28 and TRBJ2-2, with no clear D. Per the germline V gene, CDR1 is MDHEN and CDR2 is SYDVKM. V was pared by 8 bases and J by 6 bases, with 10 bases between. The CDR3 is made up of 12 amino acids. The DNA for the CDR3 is TGTGCCAGCGGGTTGTCTGCCGGGGAGCTGTTTTTT. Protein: CASGLSAGELFF.

The CDR3 sequence: CASSQEPGAGALSSYEQYF. CDR3 in DNA: TGCGCCAGCAGCCAAGAGCCGGGAGCGGGCGCCCTGAGCTCCTACGAGCAGTACTTC. The chain carries TRBV23-1 and TRBJ2-7; tentatively, D is TRBD2 (6 bases). TRBV23-1 is given ORF status, its function remaining uncertain. This CDR3 has 19 residues. V lost 6 bases, J lost 0 bases, and 27 bases lay in between.

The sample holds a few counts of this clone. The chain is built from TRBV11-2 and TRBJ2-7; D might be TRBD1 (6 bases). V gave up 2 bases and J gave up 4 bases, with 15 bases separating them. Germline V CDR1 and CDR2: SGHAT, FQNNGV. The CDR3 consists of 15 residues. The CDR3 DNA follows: TGTGCCAGCAGCTTACCGGGTCTACAGGGATACGAGCAGTACTTC. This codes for CASSLPGLQGYEQYF.

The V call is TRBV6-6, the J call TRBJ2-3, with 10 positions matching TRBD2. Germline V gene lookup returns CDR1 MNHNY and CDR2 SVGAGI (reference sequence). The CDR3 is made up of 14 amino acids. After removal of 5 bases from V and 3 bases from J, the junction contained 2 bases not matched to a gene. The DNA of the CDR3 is TGTGCCAGCAGTCTTAGCGGGGGGACAGATACGCAGTATTTT. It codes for CASSLSGGTDTQYF.

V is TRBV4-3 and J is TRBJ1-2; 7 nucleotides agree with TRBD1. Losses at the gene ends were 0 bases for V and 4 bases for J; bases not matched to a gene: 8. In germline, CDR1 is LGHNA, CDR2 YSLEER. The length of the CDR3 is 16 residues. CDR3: CASSQEGGGAPYGYTF. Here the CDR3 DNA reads TGCGCCAGCAGCCAAGAAGGAGGGGGCGCTCCCTATGGCTACACCTTC.

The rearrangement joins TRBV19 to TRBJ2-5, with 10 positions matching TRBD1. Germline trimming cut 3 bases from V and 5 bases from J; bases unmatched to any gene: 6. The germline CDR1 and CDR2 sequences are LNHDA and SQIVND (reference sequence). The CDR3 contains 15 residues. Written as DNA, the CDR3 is TGTGCCAGTAGTATCTCACGGACAGGGGGGGAGACCCAGTACTTC. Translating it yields CASSISRTGGETQYF.

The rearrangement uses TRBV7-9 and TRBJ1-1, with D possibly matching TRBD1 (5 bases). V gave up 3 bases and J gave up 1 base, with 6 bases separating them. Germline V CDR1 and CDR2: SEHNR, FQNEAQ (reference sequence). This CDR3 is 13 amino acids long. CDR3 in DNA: TGTGCCAGCAGCTTTACAGGGAACACTGAAGCTTTCTTT. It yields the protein CASSFTGNTEAFF.

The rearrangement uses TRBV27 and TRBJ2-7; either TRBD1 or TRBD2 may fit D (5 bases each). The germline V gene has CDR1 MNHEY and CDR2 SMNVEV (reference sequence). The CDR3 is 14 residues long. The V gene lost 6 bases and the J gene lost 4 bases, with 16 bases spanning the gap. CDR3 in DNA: TGTGCCAGCAGCCCCCGAGGGGCCCGATACGAGCAGTACTTC. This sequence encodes CASSPRGARYEQYF.

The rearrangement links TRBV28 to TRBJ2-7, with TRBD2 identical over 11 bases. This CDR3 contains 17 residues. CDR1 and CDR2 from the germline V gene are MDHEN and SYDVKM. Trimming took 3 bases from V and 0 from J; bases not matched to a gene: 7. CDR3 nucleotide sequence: TGTGCCAGCAGTTTTTCTCTAGCGGGAGGTAGCTCCTACGAGCAGTACTTC. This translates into CASSFSLAGGSSYEQYF.

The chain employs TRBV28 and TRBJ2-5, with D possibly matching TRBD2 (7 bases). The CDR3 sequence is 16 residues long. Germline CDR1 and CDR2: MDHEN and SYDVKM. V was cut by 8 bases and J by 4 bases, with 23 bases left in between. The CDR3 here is CASSLPEGGAGETQYF. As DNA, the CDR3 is TGTGCCAGCTCCCTTCCGGAGGGGGGGGCTGGAGAGACCCAGTACTTC.

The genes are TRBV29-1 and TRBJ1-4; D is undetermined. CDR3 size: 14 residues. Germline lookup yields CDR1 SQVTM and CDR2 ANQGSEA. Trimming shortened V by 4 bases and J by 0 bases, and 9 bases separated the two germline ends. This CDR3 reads CSVGVSATNEKLFF. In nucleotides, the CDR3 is TGCAGCGTTGGTGTGAGTGCAACTAATGAAAAACTGTTTTTT.

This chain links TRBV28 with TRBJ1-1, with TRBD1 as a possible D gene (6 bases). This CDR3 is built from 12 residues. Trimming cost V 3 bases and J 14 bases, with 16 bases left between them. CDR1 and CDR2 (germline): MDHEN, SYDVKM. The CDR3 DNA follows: TGTGCCAGCAGTTTTCGGAGGACGGGGGGCTTCTTT. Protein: CASSFRRTGGFF.

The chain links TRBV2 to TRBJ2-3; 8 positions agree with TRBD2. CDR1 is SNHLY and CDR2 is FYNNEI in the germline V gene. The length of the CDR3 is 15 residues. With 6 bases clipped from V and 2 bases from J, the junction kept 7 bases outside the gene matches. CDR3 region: CASRAPGLVTDTQYF. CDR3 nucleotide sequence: TGTGCCAGCAGGGCCCCGGGACTAGTCACAGATACGCAGTATTTT.